Listed here is a single T cell receptor (beta chain). Its antigen is not known. The data are from a study of beta chain features in type 1 diabetes. Study-wide context: The samples had approximately 110 million sorted cells examined in all. Study-wide results and caveats: TCRB CDR3s were moderately but significantly shorter in Type 1 diabetes patients in all four CD4+ subsets.

Unmatched junction bases numbered 5, after V lost 1 base and J lost 1 base. The CDR3 length is 17 residues. Germline CDR1 is SGHRS and CDR2 is YFSETQ. Every isolated RNA sample was fully reverse transcribed, so sequencing captured expressed TCRB transcripts. The data were produced by immunoSEQ multiplex PCR, yet TCRdb's version contains in-frame clones alone and is incomplete. Of about 260,000 clones listed, approximately 25% are singletons. The J gene is TRBJ2-6, the V gene TRBV5-1; 7 nucleotides agree with TRBD2. The sample taken for sequencing was naive CD4+ T cells from blood. This TCR was sampled from a woman between 25 and 40 years old with type 1 diabetes. For the CDR3, the DNA is TGCGCCAGCAGCTTGTTGCAGGGAGGGTCTGGGGCCAACGTCCTGACTTTC. Amino acids: CASSLLQGGSGANVLTF.